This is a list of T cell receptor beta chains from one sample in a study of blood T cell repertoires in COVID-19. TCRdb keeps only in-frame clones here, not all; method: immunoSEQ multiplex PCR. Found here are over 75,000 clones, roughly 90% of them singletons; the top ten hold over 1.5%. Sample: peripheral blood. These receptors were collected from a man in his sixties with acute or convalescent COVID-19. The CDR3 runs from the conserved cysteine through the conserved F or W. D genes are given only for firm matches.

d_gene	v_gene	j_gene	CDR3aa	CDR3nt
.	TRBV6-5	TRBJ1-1	CASSLRAGGTEAFF	TGTGCCAGCAGTCTAAGGGCGGGGGGCACTGAAGCTTTCTTT
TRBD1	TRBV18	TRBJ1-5	CASSHDRDNQPQHF	TGTGCCAGCTCACACGACAGGGACAATCAGCCCCAGCATTTT
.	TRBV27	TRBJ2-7	CASSPFVGGAYEQYF	TGTGCCAGCAGTCCATTTGTCGGAGGGGCCTACGAGCAGTACTTC
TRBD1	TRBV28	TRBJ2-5	CASRTGQQETQYF	TGTGCCAGCAGAACGGGACAGCAAGAGACCCAGTACTTC
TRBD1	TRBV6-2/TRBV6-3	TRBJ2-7	CASSSLTGKGAQYF	TGTGCCAGCAGTTCCCTGACAGGGAAGGGCGCGCAGTACTTC
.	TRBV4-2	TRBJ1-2	CASTNIDGVPYGYTF	TGTGCCAGCACCAATATAGACGGGGTACCGTATGGCTACACCTTC
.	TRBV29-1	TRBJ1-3	CSVLGWESGNTIYF	TGCAGCGTCCTAGGGTGGGAGAGTGGAAACACCATATATTTT
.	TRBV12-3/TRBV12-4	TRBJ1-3	CALGGTGNTIYF	TGTGCCCTTGGGGGGACTGGAAACACCATATATTTT
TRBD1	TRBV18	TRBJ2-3	CASSPRQGYTDTQYF	TGTGCCAGCTCACCACGACAGGGCTACACAGATACGCAGTATTTT
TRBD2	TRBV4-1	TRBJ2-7	CASSQDGAGTILSYEQYF	TGCGCCAGCAGCCAAGATGGGGCCGGGACTATCCTCTCCTACGAGCAGTACTTC
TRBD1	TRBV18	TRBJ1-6	CASSTGDNSPLHF	TGTGCCAGCTCGACAGGGGATAATTCACCCCTCCACTTT
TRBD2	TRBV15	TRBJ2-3	CATSRDLAGEGRNTQYF	TGTGCCACCAGCAGAGATTTAGCGGGAGAGGGTCGGAATACGCAGTATTTT
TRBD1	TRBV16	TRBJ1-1	CASSQNRGGGMEAFF	TGTGCCAGCAGCCAAAACAGGGGAGGCGGGATGGAAGCTTTCTTT
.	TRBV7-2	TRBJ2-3	CASSQMSSRTDTQYF	TGTGCCAGCAGCCAAATGAGTTCCAGGACAGATACGCAGTATTTT
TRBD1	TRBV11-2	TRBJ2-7	CASSLPGQGEQYF	TGTGCCAGCAGCTTACCGGGACAGGGAGAGCAGTACTTC
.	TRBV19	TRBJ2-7	CASSILGDSRYEQYF	TGTGCCAGTAGTATTTTAGGGGACTCCCGCTACGAGCAGTACTTC
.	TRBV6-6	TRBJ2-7	CASSYAQKGYEQYF	TGTGCCAGCAGTTACGCTCAGAAGGGGTACGAGCAGTACTTC
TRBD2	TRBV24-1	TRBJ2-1	CATSENTLTTSGRSYNEQFF	TGTGCCACCAGTGAAAATACTTTAACCACTAGCGGGAGATCCTACAATGAGCAGTTCTTC
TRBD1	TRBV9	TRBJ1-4	CASSARAGGTTNEKLFF	TGTGCCAGCAGCGCGAGGGCAGGGGGTACAACTAATGAAAAACTGTTTTTT
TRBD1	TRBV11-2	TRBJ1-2	CASSPQTGGGGYTF	TGTGCCAGCAGCCCCCAGACAGGGGGCGGGGGCTACACCTTC
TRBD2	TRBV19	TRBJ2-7	CASSIDRASGSYEQYF	TGTGCCAGTAGTATAGATCGGGCTAGCGGGAGCTACGAGCAGTACTTC
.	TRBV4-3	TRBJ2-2	CASSQDRASNTGELFF	TGCGCCAGCAGCCAAGACAGGGCCTCGAACACCGGGGAGCTGTTTTTT
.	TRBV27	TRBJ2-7	CASSLAPRGYEQYF	TGTGCCAGCAGTTTGGCCCCCCGGGGCTACGAGCAGTACTTC
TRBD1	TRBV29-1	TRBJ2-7	CSVARGTGNYEQYF	TGCAGCGTTGCCAGAGGGACAGGGAACTACGAGCAGTACTTC
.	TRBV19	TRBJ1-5	CASSIAGRGLSQPQHF	TGTGCCAGTAGTATAGCGGGCAGGGGTTTGAGTCAGCCCCAGCATTTT
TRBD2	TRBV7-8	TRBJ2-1	CASSQGTSGTDEQFF	TGTGCCAGCAGCCAAGGGACTAGCGGGACGGATGAGCAGTTCTTC
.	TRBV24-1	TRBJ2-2	CATSTGHGELFF	TGTGCCACCTCAACAGGACACGGGGAGCTGTTTTTT
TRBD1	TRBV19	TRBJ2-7	CASRDTGDAGYEQYF	TGTGCCAGTAGGGACACAGGGGACGCGGGTTACGAGCAGTACTTC
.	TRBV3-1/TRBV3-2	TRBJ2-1	CASSFSNEQFF	TGTGCCAGCAGTTTTAGTAATGAGCAGTTCTTC
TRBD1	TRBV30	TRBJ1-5	CAWGEVAGGWNQPQHF	TGTGCCTGGGGAGAGGTGGCAGGGGGCTGGAATCAGCCCCAGCATTTT
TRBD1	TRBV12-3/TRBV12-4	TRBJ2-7	CASRGTGNYEQYF	TGTGCCAGCAGGGGGACAGGAAACTACGAGCAGTACTTC